The T cell receptor beta chain under discussion was sequenced for a study of shared clonotypes between healthy human individuals. Study-wide points: Shared clonotypes across all four donors exceeded non-shared ones in generation probability. Clonotype sharing levels among donors were expected to vary with sequencing depth. Collection of samples was limited to blood; tissue repertoires likely differ.

Of note for this clone: The antigen remains undetermined.

At the deep level, the assay was run. The method was immunoSEQ multiplex PCR; TCRdb's version includes in-frame clones alone and lacks a portion of them. Of around 1.5 million clones listed, 98% are singletons. Germline CDR1 is KGHSH and CDR2 is LQKENI. V dropped 2 bases and J dropped 9 bases, with 5 bases sitting between them. The length of the CDR3 is 11 residues. The rearrangement joins TRBV18 to TRBJ1-3; no definite D call. This clonotype was sampled from a man in his thirties or forties in good health. The sequenced sample consisted of naive CD4+ T cells sorted from blood. As for subset: CD45RA+ positively selected. The CDR3 here is CASSPTGTIYF. In DNA form, the CDR3 reads TGTGCCAGCTCACCAACGGGCACCATATATTTT.